This TCR beta chain is from a study of CD8+CD57+ T cells in acquired aplastic anemia. This clonotype appeared many times. V was trimmed by 5 bases and J by 3 bases, leaving 12 bases between them. The CDR3 has 14 amino acids. Germline loops: CDR1 ENHRY, CDR2 SYGVKD. Genomic DNA acted as the template from which TCR beta VDJ combination and CDR3 sequence profiling were carried out. TCRdb re-analysed the reads in MiXCR, keeping a single row per CDR3 protein. Here the sample spans about 220,000 distinct CDR3 sequences, 30% to 40% being singletons. This TCR was sampled from a human donor in good health, serving as a control. The chain links TRBV10-3 to TRBJ2-3; D is perhaps TRBD1 (6 bases). Sequenced: sorted CD4+, CD8+, or CD8+CD57+ T cells (not recorded which) from PBMCs. CDR3 coding DNA: TGTGCCATCAGTACGGTAGGGGGTACAGATACGCAGTATTTT. It is translated as CAISTVGGTDTQYF.